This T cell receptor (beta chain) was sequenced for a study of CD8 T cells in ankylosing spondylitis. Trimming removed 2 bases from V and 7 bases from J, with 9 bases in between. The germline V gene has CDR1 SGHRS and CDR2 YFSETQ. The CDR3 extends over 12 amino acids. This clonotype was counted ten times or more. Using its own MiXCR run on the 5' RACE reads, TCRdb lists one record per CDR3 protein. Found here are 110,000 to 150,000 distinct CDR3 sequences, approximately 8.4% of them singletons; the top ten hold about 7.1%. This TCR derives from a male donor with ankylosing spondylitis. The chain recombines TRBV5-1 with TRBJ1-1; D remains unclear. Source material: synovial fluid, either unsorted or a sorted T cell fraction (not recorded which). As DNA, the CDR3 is TGCGCCAGCAGCTTAACCCTAGATGAAGCTTTCTTT. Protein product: CASSLTLDEAFF.